This is a list of T cell receptor beta chains from one sample in a study of early T cells in non-severe SARS-CoV-2 infection. TCRdb independently ran MiXCR on the 5' RACE reads; one entry per CDR3 protein. The table includes 15,000 to 20,000 distinct CDR3 sequences, approximately 5.6% detected once. The material sequenced was whole blood. These receptors all come from an adult who was a healthcare worker with PCR-confirmed SARS-CoV-2 infection or an uninfected control (not recorded which). CDR3s include the opening cysteine and the closing phenylalanine or tryptophan. The order of the fields is V gene, J gene, D gene, CDR3 protein. D genes are given only for firm matches.

>TRBV3-1|TRBJ2-7|TRBD2
CASSQDPWGGEQYF
>TRBV10-1|TRBJ2-1|.
CASSESSGKNEQFF
>TRBV12-3/TRBV12-4|TRBJ1-6|.
CASSLWAEAALHF
>TRBV30|TRBJ2-3|TRBD2
CAWSVDGRDTQYF
>TRBV6-6|TRBJ1-5|.
CASSYAGVGNQPQHF
>TRBV28|TRBJ2-7|TRBD1
CASSPTGTGGYEQYF
>TRBV12-3/TRBV12-4|TRBJ1-2|.
CASSLAGRKTNGYTF
>TRBV5-1|TRBJ2-5|.
CASSPTGQETQYF
>TRBV19|TRBJ2-1|TRBD2
CASSPAGGTDEQFF
>TRBV20-1|TRBJ2-5|TRBD2
CRPEVAGAGGETQYF
>TRBV6-5|TRBJ2-3|TRBD2
CVITSARTDTQYF
>TRBV14|TRBJ2-1|TRBD2
CASSLGSSGTYNEQFF
>TRBV5-6|TRBJ2-3|.
CASSSVVRDTQYF
>TRBV20-1|TRBJ2-1|.
CSARDGRSYNEQFF
>TRBV7-2|TRBJ1-6|.
CASSPRQANSPLHF
>TRBV6-6|TRBJ1-1|.
CASSFSENTEAFF
>TRBV27|TRBJ2-6|TRBD1
CASSFRTGGSGANVLTF
>TRBV6-5|TRBJ1-6|TRBD1
CASSYTTGGLSPLHF
>TRBV29-1|TRBJ2-5|TRBD1
CSVDGTGVRETQYF
>TRBV20-1|TRBJ1-2|.
CSASGNGYTF
>TRBV12-3/TRBV12-4|TRBJ1-5|.
CASSFGGSNQPQHF
>TRBV3-1|TRBJ2-7|TRBD2
CASSQEWAGGGHEQYF
>TRBV7-7|TRBJ2-2|.
CASSLIITGELFF
>TRBV6-5|TRBJ1-1|.
CASSYSILSPEAFF
>TRBV12-3/TRBV12-4|TRBJ2-3|TRBD1
CASSYRDSPTDTQYF
>TRBV11-2|TRBJ2-5|.
CASSHLFETQYF
>TRBV3-1|TRBJ1-1|.
CASSQVNRKGGEAFF
>TRBV5-3|TRBJ1-5|.
CARSLDCNQPQHF
>TRBV5-1|TRBJ2-5|TRBD2
CASKETSRLRRETQYF
>TRBV20-1|TRBJ2-3|TRBD2
CSARDRLAGARAQYF
>TRBV29-1|TRBJ2-7|.
CSVWTSSYEQYF
>TRBV7-3|TRBJ2-2|TRBD1
CASSLSGTGGSGELFF
>TRBV12-3/TRBV12-4|TRBJ2-7|.
CASSSRTGIEQYF
>TRBV12-3/TRBV12-4|TRBJ2-7|.
CASSLGVFSYEQYF
>TRBV2|TRBJ2-7|.
CASIGLRYEQYF
>TRBV6-5|TRBJ1-6|.
CASKEVREGNSPLHF
>TRBV7-2|TRBJ1-2|.
CASSPRVTLYGYTF
>TRBV25-1|TRBJ1-5|.
CASSESEDSNQPQHF
>TRBV6-5|TRBJ2-2|.
CASSFRTGELFF
>TRBV25-1|TRBJ2-1|.
CASSGSDLAYNEQFF
>TRBV12-3/TRBV12-4|TRBJ2-7|TRBD2
CASSETSGAYEQYF
>TRBV19|TRBJ1-5|.
CASSIGPPVRSNQPQHF
>TRBV9|TRBJ2-5|.
CASSVEGLRQETQYF
>TRBV9|TRBJ2-1|TRBD2
CASSVGSAGGLDEQFF
>TRBV20-1|TRBJ2-1|.
CSARDGINEQFF
>TRBV7-9|TRBJ1-1|TRBD1
CASREDGGTGGTEAFF
>TRBV12-3/TRBV12-4|TRBJ2-2|TRBD2
CASTPRASGANTGELFF
>TRBV12-3/TRBV12-4|TRBJ1-2|TRBD1
CASSEDRGVSGYTF
>TRBV7-8|TRBJ2-1|.
CASSSRGTFSYNEQFF
>TRBV10-3|TRBJ2-7|.
CAISDRPGEGYEQYF
>TRBV6-1|TRBJ2-7|.
CASSEAWWWGANNEQYF
>TRBV28|TRBJ2-7|TRBD1
CASTPRTGRSYEQYF